This T cell receptor (beta chain) came from a study of blood T cells in healthy people across ages. Each sample gave at least 6.5 million isolated PBMCs. Using a J-beta primer mix together with a sample-barcoded 5' primer, a second PCR was run for roughly 7 to 11 cycles. The authors tagged each cDNA molecule using a template-switch adaptor with 12 random nucleotides. Each CDR3 protein gets one entry after TCRdb re-called the 5' RACE reads with MiXCR. The sample lists 920,000 or so distinct CDR3 sequences; 35% to 55% were seen once. The sequence was obtained from a woman aged 55-69 years in good health. The sample was blood.

The CDR3 loop is CASRSRTTIYEQYF. CDR3 DNA: TGCGCCAGCCGATCGAGGACCACCATCTACGAGCAGTACTTC. The V gene is TRBV10-2, the J gene TRBJ2-7; D is undetermined. The CDR3 is 14 amino acids. Germline-derived CDR1 and CDR2 are WSHSY and SAAADI. V lost 8 bases, J lost 3 bases, and 17 bases lay in between.